These T cell receptor beta chains were read from a single sample in a study of blood T cells in healthy people across ages. From the 5' RACE reads, TCRdb called clonotypes with MiXCR, one entry per CDR3 protein. The sample consists of roughly 1.9 million distinct CDR3 sequences, roughly two fifths of them appearing once. Sequencing used blood. The receptors here all came from a human donor in good health. Both conserved end residues are part of each CDR3. Fields, in order: V gene, CDR3 length, CDR3 protein.

v_call: TRBV24-1
cdr3_length: 15
cdr3_aa: CATSGDRPSYNEQFF

v_call: TRBV7-2
cdr3_length: 14
cdr3_aa: CASRSTGRIVGYTF

v_call: TRBV28
cdr3_length: 18
cdr3_aa: CASSLSGERGGHRNEQFF

v_call: TRBV12-3/TRBV12-4
cdr3_length: 13
cdr3_aa: CASSPGRGPIQYF

v_call: TRBV6-6
cdr3_length: 14
cdr3_aa: CASSYEPSTQPQHF

v_call: TRBV20-1
cdr3_length: 15
cdr3_aa: CSARPSGGPWNIQYF

v_call: TRBV20-1
cdr3_length: 13
cdr3_aa: CSARDGGEETQYF

v_call: TRBV12-3/TRBV12-4
cdr3_length: 14
cdr3_aa: CASTPSDRLNEQYF

v_call: TRBV4-2
cdr3_length: 15
cdr3_aa: CASRLTIQSSYEQYF

v_call: TRBV7-2
cdr3_length: 15
cdr3_aa: CASSLEGYYSDTQYF

v_call: TRBV5-5
cdr3_length: 15
cdr3_aa: CASSSDPQGTYGYTF

v_call: TRBV25-1
cdr3_length: 13
cdr3_aa: CASSRGALTEAFF

v_call: TRBV9
cdr3_length: 13
cdr3_aa: CASSTWGVDEQFF

v_call: TRBV9
cdr3_length: 14
cdr3_aa: CASSVSVGGNEQFF

v_call: TRBV3-1
cdr3_length: 15
cdr3_aa: CASSPGTEKRGTQYF

v_call: TRBV2
cdr3_length: 14
cdr3_aa: CASSGGRLTYEQYF

v_call: TRBV28
cdr3_length: 14
cdr3_aa: CASSLNRQVYGYTF

v_call: TRBV4-1
cdr3_length: 14
cdr3_aa: CASSSTTGTAGYTF

v_call: TRBV20-1
cdr3_length: 13
cdr3_aa: CSARAISTYEQYF

v_call: TRBV7-2
cdr3_length: 15
cdr3_aa: CASSRRGGVAGELFF

v_call: TRBV7-2
cdr3_length: 13
cdr3_aa: CASSQARSNLEYF

v_call: TRBV7-9
cdr3_length: 13
cdr3_aa: CASSLVGAHGYTF

v_call: TRBV12-3/TRBV12-4
cdr3_length: 10
cdr3_aa: CASSCDTQYF

v_call: TRBV5-1
cdr3_length: 14
cdr3_aa: CASSRFGGTETQYF

v_call: TRBV7-3
cdr3_length: 14
cdr3_aa: CASKSGGGNTEAFF

v_call: TRBV24-1
cdr3_length: 16
cdr3_aa: CATSDFVSGGMDTQYF

v_call: TRBV27
cdr3_length: 13
cdr3_aa: CASSLVEKQPQHF

v_call: TRBV6-2/TRBV6-3
cdr3_length: 13
cdr3_aa: CASSYSRDIELFF

v_call: TRBV5-1
cdr3_length: 16
cdr3_aa: CASSFDRSQANYGYTF

v_call: TRBV29-1
cdr3_length: 16
cdr3_aa: CSVEHPYKGDSGTQYF

v_call: TRBV7-2
cdr3_length: 13
cdr3_aa: CASSLVQTDTQYF

v_call: TRBV4-1
cdr3_length: 20
cdr3_aa: CASSQDFPGTSGGSYNEQFF